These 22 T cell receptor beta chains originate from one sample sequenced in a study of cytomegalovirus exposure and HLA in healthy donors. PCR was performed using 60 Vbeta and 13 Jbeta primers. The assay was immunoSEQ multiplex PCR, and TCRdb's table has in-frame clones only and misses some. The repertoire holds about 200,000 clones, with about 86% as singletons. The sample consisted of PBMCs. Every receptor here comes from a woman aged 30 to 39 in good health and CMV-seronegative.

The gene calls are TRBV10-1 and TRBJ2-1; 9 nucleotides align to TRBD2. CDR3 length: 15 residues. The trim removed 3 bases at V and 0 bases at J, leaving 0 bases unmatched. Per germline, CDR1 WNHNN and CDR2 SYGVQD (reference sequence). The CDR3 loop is CASSDSGSSYNEQFF. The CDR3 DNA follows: TGCGCCAGCAGTGATAGCGGGAGCTCCTACAATGAGCAGTTCTTC.

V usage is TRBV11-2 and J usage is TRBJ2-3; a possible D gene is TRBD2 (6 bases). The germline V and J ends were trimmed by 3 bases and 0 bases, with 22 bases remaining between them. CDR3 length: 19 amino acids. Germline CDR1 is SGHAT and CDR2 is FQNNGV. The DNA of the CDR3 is TGTGCCAGCAGCTTTGGTCCTGTTCGGAGGGGCCAAAGCACAGATACGCAGTATTTT. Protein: CASSFGPVRRGQSTDTQYF.

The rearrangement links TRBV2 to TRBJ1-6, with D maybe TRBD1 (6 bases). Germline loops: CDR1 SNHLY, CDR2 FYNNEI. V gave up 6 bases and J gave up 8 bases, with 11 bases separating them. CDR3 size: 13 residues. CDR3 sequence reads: CASRANRDSPLHF. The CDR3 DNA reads TGTGCCAGCAGGGCTAACAGGGATTCACCCCTCCACTTT.

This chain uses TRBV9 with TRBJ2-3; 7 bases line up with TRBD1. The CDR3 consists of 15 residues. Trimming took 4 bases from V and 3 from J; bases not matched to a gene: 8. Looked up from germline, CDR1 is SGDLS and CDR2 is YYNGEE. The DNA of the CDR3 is TGTGCCAGCAGCCCTCGGACAGGAGATACAGATACGCAGTATTTT. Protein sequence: CASSPRTGDTDTQYF. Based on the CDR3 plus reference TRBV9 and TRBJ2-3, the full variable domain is DSGVTQTPKHLITATGQRVTLRCSPRSGDLSVYWYQQSLDQGLQFLIQYYNGEERAKGNILERFSAQQFPDLHSELNLSSLELGDSALYFCASSPRTGDTDTQYFGPGTRLTVL.

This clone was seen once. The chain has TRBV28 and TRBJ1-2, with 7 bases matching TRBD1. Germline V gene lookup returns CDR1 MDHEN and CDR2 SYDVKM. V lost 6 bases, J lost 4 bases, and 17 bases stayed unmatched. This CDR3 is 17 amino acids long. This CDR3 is CASSPSGGTADSYGYTF. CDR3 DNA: TGTGCCAGCAGCCCTTCGGGAGGGACAGCTGATAGCTATGGCTACACCTTC.

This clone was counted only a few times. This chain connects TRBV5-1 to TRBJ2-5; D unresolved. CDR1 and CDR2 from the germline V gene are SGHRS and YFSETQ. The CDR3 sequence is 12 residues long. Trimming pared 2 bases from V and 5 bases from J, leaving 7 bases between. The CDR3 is CASSFPPETQYF. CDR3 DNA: TGCGCCAGCAGCTTTCCTCCGGAGACCCAGTACTTC.

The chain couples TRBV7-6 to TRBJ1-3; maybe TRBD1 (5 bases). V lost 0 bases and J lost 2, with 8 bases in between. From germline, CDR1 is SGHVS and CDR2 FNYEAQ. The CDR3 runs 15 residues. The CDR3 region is CASSLAPGTGNTIYF. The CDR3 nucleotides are TGTGCCAGCAGCTTAGCCCCAGGGACTGGAAACACCATATATTTT.

The CDR3 bases are TGTGCCAGCAGCCAAACTAGCGGGAGACTAGAAGAGCAGTTCTTC. Translated: CASSQTSGRLEEQFF. V and J are TRBV4-2 and TRBJ2-1; the match to TRBD2 covers 11 bases. Germline V gene data show CDR1 as LGHNA and CDR2 as YNFKEQ. The CDR3 is made up of 15 amino acids. With V trimmed by 2 bases and J by 10 bases, 7 bases remained unmatched.

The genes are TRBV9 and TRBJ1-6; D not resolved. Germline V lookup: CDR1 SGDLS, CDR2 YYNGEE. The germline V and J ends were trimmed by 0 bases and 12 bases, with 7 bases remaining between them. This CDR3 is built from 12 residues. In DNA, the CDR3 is TGTGCCAGCAGCGTAGTACGGGGACCCCTCCACTTT. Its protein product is CASSVVRGPLHF.

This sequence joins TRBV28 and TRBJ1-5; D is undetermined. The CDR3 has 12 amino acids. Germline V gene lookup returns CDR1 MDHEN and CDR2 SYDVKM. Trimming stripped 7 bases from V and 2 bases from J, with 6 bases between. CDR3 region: CASKTGNQPQHF. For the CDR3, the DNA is TGTGCCAGCAAAACGGGCAATCAGCCCCAGCATTTT.

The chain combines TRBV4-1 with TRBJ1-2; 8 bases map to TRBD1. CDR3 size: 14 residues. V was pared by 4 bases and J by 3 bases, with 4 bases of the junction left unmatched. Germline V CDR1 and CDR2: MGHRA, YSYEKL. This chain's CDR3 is CASSPGQEYYGYTF. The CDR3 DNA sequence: TGCGCCAGCAGCCCGGGACAGGAATACTATGGCTACACCTTC.

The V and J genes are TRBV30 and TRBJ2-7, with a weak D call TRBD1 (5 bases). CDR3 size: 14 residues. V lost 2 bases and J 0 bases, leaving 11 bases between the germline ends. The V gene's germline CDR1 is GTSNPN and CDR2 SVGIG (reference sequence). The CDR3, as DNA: TGTGCCTGGAGTCCGGACATGAGCTCCTACGAGCAGTACTTC. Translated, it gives CAWSPDMSSYEQYF.

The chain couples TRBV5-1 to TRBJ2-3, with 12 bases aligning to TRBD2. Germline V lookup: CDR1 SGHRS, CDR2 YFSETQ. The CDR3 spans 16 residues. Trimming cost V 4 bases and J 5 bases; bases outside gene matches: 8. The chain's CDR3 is CASSRRLAGAEDTQYF. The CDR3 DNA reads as TGCGCCAGCAGCAGACGACTAGCGGGGGCGGAAGATACGCAGTATTTT.

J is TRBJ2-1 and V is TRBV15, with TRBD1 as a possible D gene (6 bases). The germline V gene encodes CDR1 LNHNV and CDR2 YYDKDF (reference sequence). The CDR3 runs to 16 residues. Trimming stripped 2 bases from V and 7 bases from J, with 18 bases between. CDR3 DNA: TGTGCCACCAGCAGACTCCCCAGGGGTGGTGAAAATGAGCAGTTCTTC. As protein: CATSRLPRGGENEQFF. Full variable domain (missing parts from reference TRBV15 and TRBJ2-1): DAMVIQNPRYQVTQFGKPVTLSCSQTLNHNVMYWYQQKSSQAPKLLFHYYDKDFNNEADTPDNFQSRRPNTSFCFLDIRSPGLGDTAMYLCATSRLPRGGENEQFFGPGTRLTVL.

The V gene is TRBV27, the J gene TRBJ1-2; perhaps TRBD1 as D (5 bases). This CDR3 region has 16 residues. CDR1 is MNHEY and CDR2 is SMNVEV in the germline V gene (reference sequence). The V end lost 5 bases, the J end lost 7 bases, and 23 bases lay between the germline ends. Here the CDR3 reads CASSRRAPGGGGGYTF. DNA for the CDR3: TGTGCCAGCAGTCGGCGGGCCCCGGGGGGAGGTGGTGGCTACACCTTC.

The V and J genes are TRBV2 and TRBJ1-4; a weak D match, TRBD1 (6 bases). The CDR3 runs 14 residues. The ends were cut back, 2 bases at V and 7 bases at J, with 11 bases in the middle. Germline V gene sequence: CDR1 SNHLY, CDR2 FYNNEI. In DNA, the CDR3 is TGTGCCAGCAGTGAAAGGGTCAGGGGTGAAAAACTGTTTTTT. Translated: CASSERVRGEKLFF.

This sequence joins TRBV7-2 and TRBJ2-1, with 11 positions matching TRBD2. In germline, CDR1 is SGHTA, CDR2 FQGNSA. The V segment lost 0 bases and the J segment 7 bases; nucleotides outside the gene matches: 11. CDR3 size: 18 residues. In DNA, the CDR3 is TGTGCCAGCAGCTTAGCTTATAGCGGGAGGGCCGGGTCGAATGAGCAGTTCTTC. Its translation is CASSLAYSGRAGSNEQFF.

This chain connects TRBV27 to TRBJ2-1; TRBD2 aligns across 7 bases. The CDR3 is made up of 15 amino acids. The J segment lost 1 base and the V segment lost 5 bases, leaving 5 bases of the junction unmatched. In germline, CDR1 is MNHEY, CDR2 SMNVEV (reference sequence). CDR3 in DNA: TGTGCCAGCAGTCTGGAGCGGGGATCCTACAATGAGCAGTTCTTC. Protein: CASSLERGSYNEQFF.

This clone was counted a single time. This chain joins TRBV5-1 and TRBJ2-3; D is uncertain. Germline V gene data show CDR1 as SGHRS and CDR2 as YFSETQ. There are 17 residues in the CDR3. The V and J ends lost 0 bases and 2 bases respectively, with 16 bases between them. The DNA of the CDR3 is TGCGCCAGCAGCTTGGAGTTAGCTCCAAGCCTCACAGATACGCAGTATTTT. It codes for CASSLELAPSLTDTQYF.

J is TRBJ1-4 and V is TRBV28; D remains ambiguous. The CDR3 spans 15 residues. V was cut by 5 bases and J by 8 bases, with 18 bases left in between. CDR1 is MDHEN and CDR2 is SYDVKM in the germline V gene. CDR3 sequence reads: CASSIPGRGWEKLFF. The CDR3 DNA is TGTGCCAGCAGTATCCCCGGCCGAGGATGGGAAAAACTGTTTTTT.

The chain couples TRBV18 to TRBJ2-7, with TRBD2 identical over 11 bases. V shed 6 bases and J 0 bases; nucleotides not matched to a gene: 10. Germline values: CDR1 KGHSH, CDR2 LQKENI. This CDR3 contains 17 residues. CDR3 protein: CASSWGGTSGNSYEQYF. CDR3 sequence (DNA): TGTGCCAGCTCCTGGGGAGGGACTAGCGGCAACTCCTACGAGCAGTACTTC. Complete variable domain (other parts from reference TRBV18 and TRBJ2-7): NAGVMQNPRHLVRRRGQEARLRCSPMKGHSHVYWYRQLPEEGLKFMVYLQKENIIDESGMPKERFSAEFPKEGPSILRIQQVVRGDSAAYFCASSWGGTSGNSYEQYFGPGTRLTVT.

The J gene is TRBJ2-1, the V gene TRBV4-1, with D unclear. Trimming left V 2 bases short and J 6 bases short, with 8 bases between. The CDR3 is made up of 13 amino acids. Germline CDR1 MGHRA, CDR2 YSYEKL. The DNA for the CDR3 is TGCGCCAGCAGCCAACCAAACAGCAATGAGCAGTTCTTC. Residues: CASSQPNSNEQFF.